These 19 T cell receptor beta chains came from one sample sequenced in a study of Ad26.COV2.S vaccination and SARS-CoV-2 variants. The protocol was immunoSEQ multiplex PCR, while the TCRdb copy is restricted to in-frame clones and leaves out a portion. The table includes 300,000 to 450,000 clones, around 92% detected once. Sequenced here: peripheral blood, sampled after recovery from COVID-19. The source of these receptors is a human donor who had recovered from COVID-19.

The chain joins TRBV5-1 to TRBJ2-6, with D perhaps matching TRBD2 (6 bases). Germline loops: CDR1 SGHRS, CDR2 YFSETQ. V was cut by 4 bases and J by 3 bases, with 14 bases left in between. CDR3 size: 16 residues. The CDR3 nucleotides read TGCGCCAGCAGCCACCTTCTCGGGAGTGGGGCCAACGTCCTGACTTTC. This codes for CASSHLLGSGANVLTF.

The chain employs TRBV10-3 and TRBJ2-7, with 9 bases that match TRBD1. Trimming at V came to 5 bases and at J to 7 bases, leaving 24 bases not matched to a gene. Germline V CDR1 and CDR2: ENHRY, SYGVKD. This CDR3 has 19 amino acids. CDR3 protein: CAISPERRRDRVRVEEQYF. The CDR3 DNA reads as TGTGCCATCAGTCCGGAGCGACGCCGGGACAGGGTACGGGTAGAAGAGCAGTACTTC.

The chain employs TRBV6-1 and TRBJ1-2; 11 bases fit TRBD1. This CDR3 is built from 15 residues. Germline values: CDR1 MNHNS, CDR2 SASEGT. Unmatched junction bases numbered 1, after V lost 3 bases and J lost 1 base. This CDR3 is CASSEDRGHNYGYTF. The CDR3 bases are TGTGCCAGCAGTGAGGACAGGGGGCATAACTATGGCTACACCTTC.

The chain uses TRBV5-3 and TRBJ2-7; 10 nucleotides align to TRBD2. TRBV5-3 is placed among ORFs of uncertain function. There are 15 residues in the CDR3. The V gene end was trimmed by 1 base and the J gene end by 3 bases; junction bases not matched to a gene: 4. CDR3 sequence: CARSLNVAGGYEQYF. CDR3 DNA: TGTGCCAGAAGCTTGAACGTAGCGGGGGGCTACGAGCAGTACTTC.

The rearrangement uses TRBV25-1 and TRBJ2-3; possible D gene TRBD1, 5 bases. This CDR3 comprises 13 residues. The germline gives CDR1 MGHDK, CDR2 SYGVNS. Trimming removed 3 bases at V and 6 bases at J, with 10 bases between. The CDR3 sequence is CASSELGVDTQYF. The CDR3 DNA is TGTGCCAGCAGTGAGCTAGGGGTGGATACGCAGTATTTT.

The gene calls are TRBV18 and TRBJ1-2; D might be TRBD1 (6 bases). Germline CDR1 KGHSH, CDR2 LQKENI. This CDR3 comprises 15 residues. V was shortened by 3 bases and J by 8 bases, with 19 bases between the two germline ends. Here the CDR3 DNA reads TGTGCCAGCTCACCGGGAGACAGGCGTTATCGGGGCTACACCTTC. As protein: CASSPGDRRYRGYTF.

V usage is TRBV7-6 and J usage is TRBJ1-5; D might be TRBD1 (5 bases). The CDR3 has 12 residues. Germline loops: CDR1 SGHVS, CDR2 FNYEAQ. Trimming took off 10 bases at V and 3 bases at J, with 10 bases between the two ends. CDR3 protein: CATGEFNQPQHF. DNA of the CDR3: TGTGCCACGGGGGAATTCAATCAGCCCCAGCATTTT.

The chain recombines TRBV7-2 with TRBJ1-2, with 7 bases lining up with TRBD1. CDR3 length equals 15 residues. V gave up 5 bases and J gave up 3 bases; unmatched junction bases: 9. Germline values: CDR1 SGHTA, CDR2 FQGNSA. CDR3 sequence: CASSPSPGQHYGYTF. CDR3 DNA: TGTGCCAGCAGCCCCTCTCCGGGACAGCACTATGGCTACACCTTC. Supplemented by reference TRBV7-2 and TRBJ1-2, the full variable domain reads GAGVSQSPSNKVTEKGKDVELRCDPISGHTALYWYRQSLGQGLEFLIYFQGNSAPDKSGLPSDRFSAERTGGSVSTLTIQRTQQEDSAVYLCASSPSPGQHYGYTFGSGTRLTVV.

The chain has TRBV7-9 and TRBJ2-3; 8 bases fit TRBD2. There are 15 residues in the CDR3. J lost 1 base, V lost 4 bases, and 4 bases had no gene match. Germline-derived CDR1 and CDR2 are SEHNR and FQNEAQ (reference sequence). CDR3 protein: CASSSGGAGTDTQYF. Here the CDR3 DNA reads TGTGCCAGCAGCTCCGGGGGGGCCGGCACAGATACGCAGTATTTT.

The CDR3 loop is CASSDGTGVFQPQHF. CDR3 coding DNA: TGTGCCAGCAGCGATGGGACAGGGGTTTTCCAGCCCCAGCATTTT. This rearrangement joins TRBV6-6 to TRBJ1-5; 10 nucleotides align to TRBD1. Germline trimming cut 6 bases from V and 7 bases from J; bases unmatched to any gene: 9. The CDR3 sequence is 15 residues long. Germline V gene sequence: CDR1 MNHNY, CDR2 SVGAGI (reference sequence).

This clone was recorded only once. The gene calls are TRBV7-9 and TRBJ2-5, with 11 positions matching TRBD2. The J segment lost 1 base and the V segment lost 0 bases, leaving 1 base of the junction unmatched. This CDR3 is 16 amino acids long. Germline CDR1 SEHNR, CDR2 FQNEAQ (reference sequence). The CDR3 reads CASSLASGGAQETQYF. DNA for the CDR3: TGTGCCAGCAGCTTAGCTAGCGGGGGGGCCCAAGAGACCCAGTACTTC.

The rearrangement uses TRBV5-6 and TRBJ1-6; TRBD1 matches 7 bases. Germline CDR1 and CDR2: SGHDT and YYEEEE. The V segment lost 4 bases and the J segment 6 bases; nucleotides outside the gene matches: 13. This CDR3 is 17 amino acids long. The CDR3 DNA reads TGTGCCAGCAGCCTGGGACAGTTTCACCTTCCTAATTCACCCCTCCACTTT. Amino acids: CASSLGQFHLPNSPLHF. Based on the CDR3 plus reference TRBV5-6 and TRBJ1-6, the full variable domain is DAGVTQSPTHLIKTRGQQVTLRCSPKSGHDTVSWYQQALGQGPQFIFQYYEEEERQRGNFPDRFSGHQFPNYSSELNVNALLLGDSALYLCASSLGQFHLPNSPLHFGNGTRLTVT.

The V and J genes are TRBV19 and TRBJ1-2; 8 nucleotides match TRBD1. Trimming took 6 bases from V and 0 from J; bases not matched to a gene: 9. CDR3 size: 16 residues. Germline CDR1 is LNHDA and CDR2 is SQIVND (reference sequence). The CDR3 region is CASRNLDRGANYGYTF. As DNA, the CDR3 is TGTGCCAGTAGGAACCTCGACAGGGGTGCTAACTATGGCTACACCTTC.

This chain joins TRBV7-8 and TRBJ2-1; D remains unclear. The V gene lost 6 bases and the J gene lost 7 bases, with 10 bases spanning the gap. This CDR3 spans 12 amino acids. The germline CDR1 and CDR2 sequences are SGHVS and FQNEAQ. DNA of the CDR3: TGTGCCAGCAGAATCGGAGTAAATGAGCAGTTCTTC. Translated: CASRIGVNEQFF.

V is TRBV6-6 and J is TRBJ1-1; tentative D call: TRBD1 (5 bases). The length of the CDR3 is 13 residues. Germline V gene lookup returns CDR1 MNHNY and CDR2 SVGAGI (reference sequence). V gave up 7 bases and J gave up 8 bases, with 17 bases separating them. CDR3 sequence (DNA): TGTGCCAGCACCCGAGGGGAAGAACCCGAAGCTTTCTTT. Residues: CASTRGEEPEAFF.

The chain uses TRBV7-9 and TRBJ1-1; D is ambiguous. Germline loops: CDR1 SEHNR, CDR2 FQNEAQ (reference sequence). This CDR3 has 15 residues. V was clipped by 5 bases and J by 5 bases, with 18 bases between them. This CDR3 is CASSGPGEGGTEAFF. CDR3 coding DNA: TGTGCCAGCAGCGGACCTGGGGAGGGCGGGACTGAAGCTTTCTTT. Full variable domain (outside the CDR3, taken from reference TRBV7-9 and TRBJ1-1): DTGVSQNPRHKITKRGQNVTFRCDPISEHNRLYWYRQTLGQGPEFLTYFQNEAQLEKSRLLSDRFSAERPKGSFSTLEIQRTEQGDSAMYLCASSGPGEGGTEAFFGQGTRLTVV.

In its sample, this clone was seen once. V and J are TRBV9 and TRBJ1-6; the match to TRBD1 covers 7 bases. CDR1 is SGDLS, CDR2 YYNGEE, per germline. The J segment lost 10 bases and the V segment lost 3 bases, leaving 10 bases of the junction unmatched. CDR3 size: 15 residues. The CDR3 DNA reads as TGTGCCAGCAGCGAGCGGGACAGCCAACGATCACCCCTCCACTTT. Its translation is CASSERDSQRSPLHF.

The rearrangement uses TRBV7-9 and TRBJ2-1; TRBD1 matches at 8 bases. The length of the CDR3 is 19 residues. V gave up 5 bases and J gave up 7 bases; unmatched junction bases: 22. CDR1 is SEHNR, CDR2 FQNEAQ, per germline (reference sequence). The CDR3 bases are TGTGCCAGCAGCCACAGGGAAACAGGGGGTTTGTTATCGTGGAATGAGCAGTTCTTC. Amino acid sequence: CASSHRETGGLLSWNEQFF.

CDR3 in DNA: TGCAGCGCAGGGACAGACTCCTACGAGCAGTACTTC. Translating it yields CSAGTDSYEQYF. This chain uses TRBV29-1 with TRBJ2-7; 7 positions agree with TRBD1. CDR1 and CDR2 from the germline V gene are SQVTM and ANQGSEA. V dropped 7 bases and J dropped 0; count of bases not matched to a gene: 3. This CDR3 spans 12 amino acids.